Given below is one T cell receptor (beta chain) in context. This clone was recorded once. Its antigen is not yet known. Per-base qualities were not stored, and no clone one base away is much larger. V gives up 5 bases and J gives up 3 bases, and the segment between their germline ends measures 15 bases. The CDR3 holds 15 amino acids from the cysteine to the phenylalanine. Solely the CDR3 DNA is kept, with 45 bases framed from the first base. Sequences LNHDA (CDR1) and SQIVND (CDR2) are obtained from the germline V gene (reference sequence). The data are from a study of T cells in localized non-small cell lung cancer (TCRdb year 2020). At the level of the whole study: The study examined T cell repertoires in 236 patients with early-stage NSCLC and compared tumors with uninvolved tumor-adjacent lungs. The cohort consisted of a few hundred treatment-naive NSCLC patients whose localized lung tumors had been resected. NSCLC patients had a mean age of approximately 72 years, and 129 were male and over 85 female. The investigation overall reported the following: A median of roughly 50 of the top 100 tumor clones turned up in the paired uninvolved adjacent lung, and 25 to 30 of those clones also ranked among the top 100 of that same adjacent lung. Higher T cell density in blood was associated with longer overall survival, whereas higher clonality in adjacent lung was associated with shorter survival. Uninvolved tumor-adjacent lung showed the highest T cell clonality, higher than tumor, which suggests more focused antigenic responses in the adjacent lung. Multi-region tumor sequencing was not performed, so intratumor heterogeneity could not be excluded. Since the design was exploratory, TCR variables were selected using unadjusted p-values with no false-discovery rate correction.

At diagnosis, tumor, uninvolved tumor-adjacent lung and peripheral blood were collected and then preserved as a mix of FFPE and fresh-frozen material. The immunoSEQ Assay was used to sequence TCR beta CDR3 regions from DNA. The paper's data handling went like this. T cell density was computed as TCR beta template counts normalized to usable DNA estimated by amplifying housekeeping genes. Richness was estimated with the preseqR package, extrapolating to 400,000 templates for PBMC samples and 120,000 templates for tissue samples. Clonality was defined as one minus Pielou's evenness. Tissue-enriched TCRs were identified through differential abundance testing performed on productive amino-acid clonotypes, with a minimum total count of 5 and an alpha of 0.1. The Jaccard Index and the Morisita Overlap Index were used to quantify repertoire overlap between compartments. TCR beta CDR3s were clustered by GLIPH together with public tetramer-defined viral CDR3s, and at least three viral sequences plus V-gene enrichment were required for viral motifs. As stored in TCRdb, this immuneACCESS dataset retains in-frame rearrangements with V and J assigned. A fraction of the clones does not appear; measured against another copy, unresolved V genes explain less than half of the discrepancy, and the remainder lacks a known reason. The V and J calls and clone size were taken over from that table, and D and trimming were inferred from the DNA. Counted in this sample were several thousand clones; roughly 29% of them appeared once. The ten largest account for around 10% of the sample.

The starting material was lung tumor tissue, obtained before any cancer treatment. The chain is encoded by TRBV19 joined to TRBJ2-3; TRBD1 is possibly the D segment (6 matching bases). The clonotype comes from a male donor aged 60 or over with stage I lung adenocarcinoma. The DNA is as follows: TGTGCCAGTAGTCTCCTCGGGCAGGGGACAGATACGCAGTATTTT. Its product reads: CASSLLGQGTDTQYF.